Following are 20 T cell receptor beta chains from one sample sequenced in a study of neurological immune-mediated disorders. Time point here: technical triplicate 1. TCRdb reprocessed the 5' RACE reads with MiXCR, giving one entry per CDR3 protein. The sample gives about 38,000 distinct CDR3 sequences, approximately 12% of which show up once; around 3.9% is in the top ten. The source material was PBMCs. These receptor sequences come from a man between 60 and 75 years old with HTLV-1-associated myelopathy (HAM/TSP).

This clonotype was counted at least ten times. The gene calls are TRBV4-1 and TRBJ2-4, with TRBD1 matching over 7 bases. The CDR3 extends over 15 amino acids. CDR1 and CDR2 from the germline V gene are MGHRA and YSYEKL. Trimming at V came to 3 bases and at J to 2 bases, leaving 4 bases not matched to a gene. CDR3 sequence (DNA): TGCGCCAGCAGCCACCCGACAGGGACCAAAAACATTCAGTACTTC. Encoded protein: CASSHPTGTKNIQYF.

This clonotype was detected many times. The chain carries TRBV5-1 and TRBJ1-6, with 7 positions matching TRBD1. Germline CDR1 reads SGHRS; CDR2 reads YFSETQ. The CDR3 is 16 residues long. V lost 6 bases and J lost 7; bases outside the gene matches: 13. CDR3 sequence: CASTPGQPGPNSPLHF. Written as DNA, the CDR3 is TGCGCCAGCACCCCGGGACAGCCGGGGCCGAATTCACCCCTCCACTTT.

This clonotype rates as medium-sized. V usage is TRBV5-1 and J usage is TRBJ2-2, with TRBD2 matching over 8 bases. After removal of 4 bases from V and 2 bases from J, the junction contained 4 bases not matched to a gene. The CDR3 has 15 residues. Germline CDR1 reads SGHRS; CDR2 reads YFSETQ. The CDR3 sequence: CASSPGGLNTGELFF. The DNA of the CDR3 is TGCGCCAGCAGCCCGGGGGGGCTAAACACCGGGGAGCTGTTTTTT.

This clonotype has ten or more counts. The CDR3 region is CASSPQQGPLRTF. The CDR3 DNA follows: TGTGCCAGCAGCCCCCAACAAGGGCCCCTAAGGACCTTC. The rearrangement uses TRBV7-9 and TRBJ1-2, with unresolved D. Germline CDR1 is SEHNR and CDR2 is FQNEAQ (reference sequence). The CDR3 is made up of 13 amino acids. V shed 5 bases and J shed 14 bases, with 21 bases lying between them.

This clonotype has at least ten counts. The chain couples TRBV20-1 to TRBJ1-5, with 8 nucleotides matching TRBD1. Losses at the gene ends were 5 bases for V and 0 bases for J; bases not matched to a gene: 6. The germline V gene encodes CDR1 DFQATT and CDR2 SNEGSKA (reference sequence). CDR3 size: 15 residues. CDR3 in amino acids: CSAWTGPYSNQPQHF. The CDR3 DNA reads TGCAGTGCTTGGACAGGGCCGTATAGCAATCAGCCCCAGCATTTT.

Of note for this clonotype: Sequence at one end of the junction differs from germline and may be a read error. The CDR3 is CSSSYSYGYTF. CDR3 sequence (DNA): TGTTCCAGCAGTTATTCGTATGGCTACACCTTC. This sequence joins TRBV6-2 or TRBV6-3 and TRBJ1-2; D gene unclear. Germline V gene data show CDR1 as MNHEY and CDR2 as SVGEGT. The CDR3 length is 11 residues.

This clonotype was observed at least ten times. The genes are TRBV7-9 and TRBJ2-5; D is perhaps TRBD2 (5 bases). Germline V gene sequence: CDR1 SEHNR, CDR2 FQNEAQ (reference sequence). Trimming removed 5 bases from V and 4 bases from J, with 11 bases in between. The CDR3 is 13 amino acids. The DNA for the CDR3 is TGTGCCAGCAGCCGAGGGTCTGGAGAGACCCAGTACTTC. It codes for CASSRGSGETQYF.

This clonotype came up many times. The rearrangement links TRBV7-9 to TRBJ2-5, with D uncertain. The CDR3 length is 11 residues. Trimming pared 5 bases from V and 2 bases from J, leaving 3 bases between. The germline V gene encodes CDR1 SEHNR and CDR2 FQNEAQ (reference sequence). The CDR3 loop is CASSAQETQYF. The DNA for the CDR3 is TGTGCCAGCAGCGCACAAGAGACCCAGTACTTC.

This clonotype showed up just a few times. The rearrangement joins TRBV11-3 to TRBJ2-2; TRBD1 or TRBD2 may be the D gene (5 bases each). V was cut by 5 bases and J by 5 bases, with 21 bases left in between. This CDR3 contains 17 residues. CDR1 SGHNT and CDR2 YENEEA come from the germline V gene. CDR3 nucleotides: TGTGCCAGCAGCCACCTTGAGGGGCCACCCTGGACCGGGGAGCTGTTTTTT. This codes for CASSHLEGPPWTGELFF.

The chain carries TRBV6-6 and TRBJ2-7; 10 bases are shared with TRBD1. The CDR3 is 14 amino acids. V trimming: 6 bases; J trimming: 5 bases; junction bases outside the gene matches: 7. Germline V CDR1 and CDR2: MNHNY, SVGAGI (reference sequence). CDR3 in amino acids: CASRSGTGVNEQYF. The CDR3 coding sequence is TGTGCCAGCAGATCCGGGACAGGGGTCAACGAGCAGTACTTC.

This clonotype was found many times. V usage is TRBV5-5 and J usage is TRBJ2-1; 10 bases match TRBD2. V dropped 3 bases and J dropped 8; count of bases not matched to a gene: 11. The germline CDR1 and CDR2 sequences are SGHKS and YYEKEE (reference sequence). This CDR3 comprises 16 residues. Here the CDR3 reads CASSSTGLAILDEQFF. The DNA for the CDR3 is TGTGCCAGCAGCTCCACGGGACTAGCGATTTTGGATGAGCAGTTCTTC.

The table lists this clonotype with many counts. This rearrangement joins TRBV10-3 to TRBJ2-3; a possible D gene is TRBD1 (6 bases). V shed 0 bases and J shed 4 bases, with 11 bases lying between them. CDR1 ENHRY and CDR2 SYGVKD come from the germline V gene. The CDR3 contains 15 residues. CDR3 protein: CAISESQGWSDTQYF. DNA for the CDR3: TGTGCCATCAGTGAGTCACAGGGTTGGTCAGATACGCAGTATTTT.

This clonotype showed up many times. The chain is built from TRBV3-1 and TRBJ2-1; D ambiguous. V shed 0 bases and J shed 6 bases, with 6 bases lying between them. The germline V gene encodes CDR1 LGHDT and CDR2 YNNKEL (reference sequence). This CDR3 comprises 13 residues. DNA for the CDR3: TGTGCCAGCAGCCAAGACAGATCCAATGAGCAGTTCTTC. It specifies CASSQDRSNEQFF.

This clonotype came up many times. The CDR3 loop is CASSASAGVGGEQYF. The CDR3 region has the DNA TGTGCCAGCAGTGCGTCAGCGGGAGTCGGTGGCGAGCAGTACTTC. The rearrangement links TRBV28 to TRBJ2-7, with 8 bases matching TRBD2. CDR3 length: 15 residues. CDR1 and CDR2 (germline): MDHEN, SYDVKM. V lost 5 bases and J lost 6; bases outside the gene matches: 12.

The table lists this clonotype with many counts. The chain joins TRBV5-1 to TRBJ2-3; weak D call: TRBD1 (7 bases). The germline V gene encodes CDR1 SGHRS and CDR2 YFSETQ. V lost 4 bases and J 3 bases, leaving 18 bases between the germline ends. This CDR3 comprises 16 residues. CDR3 region: CASSRAGQLPTDTQYF. DNA for the CDR3: TGCGCCAGCAGCCGCGCGGGACAGTTGCCGACAGATACGCAGTATTTT.

In this sample, this clonotype turned up many times. The chain joins TRBV15 to TRBJ2-3; 11 positions agree with TRBD2. The CDR3 is 18 amino acids. Per germline, CDR1 LNHNV and CDR2 YYDKDF (reference sequence). With 1 base clipped from V and 1 base from J, the junction kept 7 bases outside the gene matches. Written as DNA, the CDR3 is TGTGCCACCAGCAGAGGTGAGGTAGCGGGAGGGCGCACAGATACGCAGTATTTT. This translates into CATSRGEVAGGRTDTQYF.

The table lists this clonotype with many counts. This chain connects TRBV4-2 to TRBJ2-1, with 8 bases fitting TRBD1. Trimming at V came to 5 bases and at J to 4 bases, leaving 7 bases not matched to a gene. The CDR3 is 15 amino acids. Per the germline V gene, CDR1 is LGHNA and CDR2 is YNFKEQ. The CDR3 reads CASSFAGTGYNEQFF. The CDR3 nucleotides are TGTGCCAGCAGCTTCGCCGGGACAGGTTACAATGAGCAGTTCTTC.

This clonotype was picked up many times. V usage is TRBV14 and J usage is TRBJ2-5; no clear D gene. In germline, CDR1 is SGHDN, CDR2 FVKESK. The CDR3 totals 14 residues. V dropped 4 bases and J dropped 5 bases, with 14 bases sitting between them. The CDR3 DNA follows: TGTGCCAGCAGCCCTATCGACGTGCAGGAGACCCAGTACTTC. It specifies CASSPIDVQETQYF.

This clonotype showed up many times. The chain uses TRBV27 and TRBJ2-7; 7 bases are a match to TRBD2. V lost 5 bases to trimming and J lost 7 bases; unmatched junction nucleotides: 11. The CDR3 is 14 amino acids. Germline V gives CDR1 MNHEY, CDR2 SMNVEV (reference sequence). CDR3 DNA sequence: TGTGCCAGCAGTCTTTGGCGGGAGTCTCCAGAGCAGTACTTC. Translating gives CASSLWRESPEQYF.

This clonotype was counted at least ten times. The chain has TRBV20-1 and TRBJ1-2; D not certain. Germline V gene lookup returns CDR1 DFQATT and CDR2 SNEGSKA (reference sequence). Deletions cut 7 bases from V and 2 bases from J, with 11 bases between. This CDR3 contains 12 residues. For the CDR3, the DNA is TGCAGTGGGTCGGTTTCGAACTATGGCTACACCTTC. Its protein is CSGSVSNYGYTF.